One T cell receptor beta chain is described in this entry. The V and J ends lost 6 bases and 7 bases, in that order; junction bases with no gene match: 13. Germline assignment: CDR1 MDHEN and CDR2 SYDVKM. The CDR3 extends over 16 amino acids. These data originate in a study of blood T cell repertoires in COVID-19. Study information: COVID-19 samples collected from the United States, Italy and Spain covered acute and convalescent phases. T cells, B-cell-depleted T cells, or PBMCs supplied cDNA or gDNA.

In the source study's methods: Reference gene primer amplification in the assay estimated nucleated cell counts. Data came from immunoSEQ multiplex PCR; TCRdb stores just in-frame clones and leaves some out. D and trimming come from the DNA, and the V and J calls and clone size come from that table. This sample has under 250,000 clones, with roughly 81% found just once. The sequence was obtained from a middle-aged man who had recovered from COVID-19. The gene calls are TRBV28 and TRBJ2-7; the match to TRBD2 covers 12 bases. Sequencing used peripheral blood. Here the CDR3 DNA reads TGTGCCAGCAGCCCAACTACTAGCGGGAGGACGGGAGAGCAGTACTTC. Residues: CASSPTTSGRTGEQYF.